A selection of T cell receptor beta chains follows, all from one sample in a study of shared clonotypes between healthy human individuals. Method: immunoSEQ multiplex PCR; TCRdb's copy keeps in-frame clones and lacks some. Among about 490,000 clones listed, around 80% were seen once. The sequencing input was PBMCs. These receptors were obtained from a woman between 40 and 50 years old in good health. Some clones in this sample may be carry-over from other donors' samples. Each CDR3 is given with its conserved first and last residue. Fields, in order: D gene, clone size, J gene, V gene, CDR3 DNA, CDR3 protein. The D gene is left open where the match is weak. Size tells how often a clone was seen (once, few, many) or the class of an expanded clone, and some rows leave it out.

>NA|NA|TRBJ2-7|TRBV19
TGTGCCAGTAGTTACAGGGGAGGACCCTACGAGCAGTACTTC
CASSYRGGPYEQYF
>TRBD2|few|TRBJ2-2|TRBV4-2
TGTGCCAGCAGCCAAGGCCGAACTAGCGGGAACACCGGGGAGCTGTTTTTT
CASSQGRTSGNTGELFF
>TRBD2|NA|TRBJ2-3|TRBV5-1
TGCGCCAGCAGCTTGGCGGCGGGAGCCACAGATACGCAGTATTTT
CASSLAAGATDTQYF
>NA|NA|TRBJ2-7|TRBV29-1
TGCAGCGTTGAAGTTGGCAGGGGCTACGAGCAGTACTTC
CSVEVGRGYEQYF
>TRBD1|NA|TRBJ1-2|TRBV7-3
TGTGCCAGCAGCTTGATGGGACAGGGCTCGATTGGGTATGGCTACACCTTC
CASSLMGQGSIGYGYTF
>NA|NA|TRBJ1-5|TRBV19
TGTGCCAGTAGTATAGATCCGAATCAGCCCCAGCATTTT
CASSIDPNQPQHF
>TRBD1|NA|TRBJ2-5|TRBV5-1
TGCGCCAGCCATAAAAGGGACAGGGGATCCCAAGAGACCCAGTACTTC
CASHKRDRGSQETQYF
>NA|NA|TRBJ1-2|TRBV6-4
TGTGCCAGCAGATCCGACGGGAACTATGGCTACACCTTC
CASRSDGNYGYTF
>TRBD1|few|TRBJ1-1|TRBV28
TGTGCCAGCAAGAGGCAGGGGGCCGGTTTGGCTTTCTTT
CASKRQGAGLAFF
>NA|few|TRBJ1-5|TRBV5-1
TGCGCCAGCAGCTCGGATAGCAATCAGCCCCAGCATTTT
CASSSDSNQPQHF
>NA|many|TRBJ2-1|TRBV5-8
TGTGCCAGCAACAACAATGAGCAGTTCTTC
CASNNNEQFF
>TRBD1|NA|TRBJ2-3|TRBV18
TGTGCCAGCTCACTCTCTTCGGGACAGGCGGGTTCCTCCTTCACAGATACGCAGTATTTT
CASSLSSGQAGSSFTDTQYF
>NA|NA|TRBJ2-3|TRBV6-1
TGTGCCAGCTCCTCAAGAGGCCTCACAGATACGCAGTATTTT
CASSSRGLTDTQYF
>NA|once|TRBJ2-7|TRBV19
TGTGCCAGCAACATGGGGGGATCGAGAGGCTCCTACGAGCAGTACTTC
CASNMGGSRGSYEQYF
>NA|NA|TRBJ2-5|TRBV5-8
TGTGCCAGCAGCTTGGAGACCCAGTACTTC
CASSLETQYF
>TRBD2|few|TRBJ2-2|TRBV4-2
TGTGCCAGCAGCCAAATGGCTAGCGGCAACACCGGGGAGCTGTTTTTT
CASSQMASGNTGELFF
>NA|NA|TRBJ2-1|TRBV10-3
TGTGCCATCAGTGAGTCGAAATATGAGCAGTTCTTC
CAISESKYEQFF
>TRBD2|NA|TRBJ2-5|TRBV5-4
TGTGCCAGCAGTCTAAGCGGGAGGGGCCCACAAGAGACCCAGTACTTC
CASSLSGRGPQETQYF
>NA|NA|TRBJ1-5|TRBV2
TGTGCCAGCAGGGACAGAGGGAATCAGCCCCAGCATTTT
CASRDRGNQPQHF
>NA|NA|TRBJ2-7|TRBV30
TGTGCCTGGAGTGTGGGCGAAGGAAAATCCTTC
CAWSVGEGKSF
>TRBD1|NA|TRBJ1-2|TRBV2
TGTGCCAGCAGAGCGGGACAGGGGTCCTATGGCTACACCTTC
CASRAGQGSYGYTF
>NA|NA|TRBJ2-3|TRBV7-8
TGTGCCAGCAGCTTAATCACACGGAGGGCAGATACGCAGTATTTT
CASSLITRRADTQYF
>TRBD1|NA|TRBJ1-2|TRBV6-6
TGTGCCAGCAGTTACTCTCATACGACAGGGGCGAATGGCTACACCTTC
CASSYSHTTGANGYTF
>NA|NA|TRBJ2-7|TRBV9
TGTGCCAGCAGCGTAAGGGGTAAGTGCCCCGCCCCTCGGCAGTACTTC
CASSVRGKCPAPRQYF
>NA|NA|TRBJ2-7|TRBV4-2
TGTGCCAGCAGCCAAGAACTAACCTCCTACGAGCAGTACTTC
CASSQELTSYEQYF
>NA|NA|TRBJ1-2|TRBV28
TGTGCCAGCAGTCCCCAGAGGACCTATGGCTACACCTTC
CASSPQRTYGYTF
>NA|NA|TRBJ1-4|TRBV18
TGTGCCAGCGCGTCCAGGGCAACTAATGAAAAACTGTTTTTT
CASASRATNEKLFF
>NA|NA|TRBJ1-2|TRBV2
TGTGCCAGCAGTCCCGACAGAGCTAACTATGGCTACACCTTC
CASSPDRANYGYTF
>TRBD1|once|TRBJ2-7|TRBV27
TGTGCCAGCAGTCGGGACAGGGGCTTTAGCTCCTACGAGCAGTACTTC
CASSRDRGFSSYEQYF